These T cell receptor beta chains were read from a single sample in a study of shared clonotypes between healthy human individuals. TCRdb's copy holds only in-frame clones and misses some; the assay was immunoSEQ multiplex PCR. Of roughly 510,000 clones in the sample, approximately 79% were seen once. Specimen: PBMCs. The receptors stem from a woman in her thirties or forties in good health. Some clones in this sample may be carry-over from other donors' samples. CDR3s include the opening cysteine and the closing phenylalanine or tryptophan.

TRBV6-1	CASVRGRETQYF
TRBV10-1	CASSRDTGNNEQFF
TRBV27	CASSFPGSEQYF
TRBV25-1	CASSETSGPGETQYF
TRBV10-2	CASSDRGLSTDTQYF
TRBV28	CASSREHRVSGYTF
TRBV11-1	CASSFGQQETQYF
TRBV5-4	CASSKRTADSTDTQYF
TRBV18	CASSRTATYNEQFF
TRBV5-1	CASSLGPGLEQFF
TRBV7-3	CASSLHGPGLNTEAFF
TRBV7-3	CASSLTGEGGYNEQFF
TRBV6-4	CASSPESSGNQPQHF
TRBV28	CATFQSQGDTGELFF
TRBV14	CASSQNTPAVGEKLFF
TRBV9	CASSSSRPEEQFF
TRBV14	CASRGDGAAQYF
TRBV7-2	CASSINAGEGTGELFF
TRBV7-8	CASVESYEQYF
TRBV28	CASSLRTGATEAFF
TRBV19	CASSIQRTGGVNEQFF
TRBV9	CASSRLDTDTQYF
TRBV5-1	CASSTGLGPYNEQFF
TRBV25-1	CASSVDRLAEHTDTQYF
TRBV6-5	CASMDRIAKGYTF
TRBV19	CASSRWAGVETGELFF
TRBV7-6	CASSLIAVGDAQYF
TRBV6-5	CATKTSPASSYEQYF
TRBV30	CAWTGAGSWNEQFF
TRBV5-6	CASSRRVWGSGYTF
TRBV11-3	CASSLDPGGSYNEQFF
TRBV5-6	CASSFRGRHTEAFF
TRBV14	CASSPVGAGPSYEQYF
TRBV10-3	CAISDSIGTGGEQYF
TRBV2	CASSDWDRGEKLFF